Following are 17 T cell receptor beta chains from one sample sequenced in a study of technical replicates of blood from several donors. Generated by immunoSEQ multiplex PCR, the TCRdb table keeps only in-frame clones and is missing some. The sample carries 10,000 to 15,000 clones, 93% recorded once. Sequencing was carried out using PBMCs. These receptors all come from a human donor in good health.

The chain recombines TRBV18 with TRBJ2-1; D remains unclear. V was cut by 6 bases and J by 0 bases, with 9 bases left in between. The CDR3 loop spans 14 amino acids. The germline V gene has CDR1 KGHSH and CDR2 LQKENI. CDR3 coding DNA: TGTGCCAGCTCGCGAGACTCCTCCTACAATGAGCAGTTCTTC. As protein: CASSRDSSYNEQFF. Combining the CDR3 with reference TRBV18 and TRBJ2-1 gives the whole variable domain NAGVMQNPRHLVRRRGQEARLRCSPMKGHSHVYWYRQLPEEGLKFMVYLQKENIIDESGMPKERFSAEFPKEGPSILRIQQVVRGDSAAYFCASSRDSSYNEQFFGPGTRLTVL.

This sequence joins TRBV2 and TRBJ2-1; 11 nucleotides agree with TRBD2. The CDR3 has 15 amino acids. Germline values: CDR1 SNHLY, CDR2 FYNNEI. V lost 8 bases and J lost 2; bases outside the gene matches: 5. As DNA, the CDR3 is TGTGCCAGCCCGGGACTAGCGGTTGCCTACAATGAGCAGTTCTTC. This sequence encodes CASPGLAVAYNEQFF.

The J gene is TRBJ2-6, the V gene TRBV6-1; the match to TRBD1 covers 7 bases. Per the germline V gene, CDR1 is MNHNS and CDR2 is SASEGT. With 4 bases clipped from V and 0 bases from J, the junction kept 12 bases outside the gene matches. CDR3 length: 19 residues. CDR3 bases: TGTGCCAGCAGTGGGGACAGCCCTCCTCTCCCCTCTGGGGCCAACGTCCTGACTTTC. Its protein is CASSGDSPPLPSGANVLTF.

The gene calls are TRBV30 and TRBJ1-1; D is undetermined. V was cut by 4 bases and J by 5 bases, with 14 bases left in between. The V gene's germline CDR1 is GTSNPN and CDR2 SVGIG (reference sequence). This CDR3 spans 13 amino acids. The CDR3 spells CAWMRTGRTEAFF. The CDR3 coding sequence is TGTGCCTGGATGCGAACTGGGAGGACTGAAGCTTTCTTT.

The chain carries TRBV10-1 and TRBJ1-1; D is possibly TRBD1 (5 bases). Germline-derived CDR1 and CDR2 are WNHNN and SYGVQD (reference sequence). This CDR3 region has 13 residues. Trimming stripped 2 bases from V and 5 bases from J, with 9 bases between. The CDR3 reads CASSENAGTEAFF. CDR3 coding DNA: TGCGCCAGCAGTGAGAACGCAGGGACTGAAGCTTTCTTT.

This sequence joins TRBV2 and TRBJ2-5, with TRBD2 matching over 7 bases. CDR1 is SNHLY, CDR2 FYNNEI, per germline. V trimming: 3 bases; J trimming: 5 bases; junction bases outside the gene matches: 6. This CDR3 is 14 amino acids long. CDR3 in amino acids: CASSEGLQGETQYF. The CDR3 nucleotides read TGTGCCAGCAGTGAGGGACTACAAGGGGAGACCCAGTACTTC.

The CDR3: CASSGTSVMEETQYF. Here the CDR3 DNA reads TGTGCCAGCAGTGGGACTAGCGTAATGGAGGAGACCCAGTACTTC. V gene TRBV2 combines with J gene TRBJ2-5; TRBD2 aligns across 9 bases. Trimming cost V 4 bases and J 5 bases; bases outside gene matches: 8. Germline CDR1 and CDR2: SNHLY and FYNNEI. The CDR3 sequence is 15 residues long.

As DNA, the CDR3 is TGTGCCTGGACCAGGGGGACCTTGTACCAAGAGACCCAGTACTTC. Protein product: CAWTRGTLYQETQYF. The rearrangement links TRBV30 to TRBJ2-5, with 7 bases fitting TRBD1. Trimming cost V 4 bases and J 0 bases; bases outside gene matches: 8. Germline loops: CDR1 GTSNPN, CDR2 SVGIG (reference sequence). CDR3 length equals 15 residues.

The chain joins TRBV27 to TRBJ2-7, with a weak D call TRBD2 (6 bases). The CDR3 is 15 amino acids. Trimming removed 3 bases at V and 1 base at J, with 13 bases between. Per germline, CDR1 MNHEY and CDR2 SMNVEV (reference sequence). CDR3 loop: CASSFGGIPSYEQYF. Written as DNA, the CDR3 is TGTGCCAGCAGTTTCGGCGGGATTCCGTCCTACGAGCAGTACTTC.

The chain is built from TRBV30 and TRBJ2-1; TRBD2 agrees at 8 bases. The germline gives CDR1 GTSNPN, CDR2 SVGIG (reference sequence). Trimming took 0 bases from V and 8 from J; bases not matched to a gene: 9. CDR3 size: 15 residues. CDR3 nucleotide sequence: TGTGCCTGGAGTGTACGAGAGCGGGGGTGGGATGAGCAGTTCTTC. This sequence encodes CAWSVRERGWDEQFF. The full variable domain, rest sourced from reference TRBV30 and TRBJ2-1, is SQTIHQWPATLVQPVGSPLSLECTVEGTSNPNLYWYRQAAGRGLQLLFYSVGIGQISSEVPQNLSASRPQDRQFILSSKKLLLSDSGFYLCAWSVRERGWDEQFFGPGTRLTVL.

This clone was seen only once. The J gene is TRBJ2-7, the V gene TRBV5-1, with 8 bases matching TRBD2. Germline CDR1 reads SGHRS; CDR2 reads YFSETQ. The CDR3 sequence is 12 residues long. The J segment lost 3 bases and the V segment lost 4 bases, leaving 0 bases of the junction unmatched. The CDR3 is CASSTSGYEQYF. In DNA, the CDR3 is TGCGCCAGCAGCACTAGCGGCTACGAGCAGTACTTC.

This clone occurred once. The V gene is TRBV14, the J gene TRBJ2-7, with D possibly TRBD2 on 5 matching bases. CDR3 size: 17 residues. V was cut by 2 bases and J by 3 bases, with 20 bases left in between. Germline CDR1 is SGHDN and CDR2 is FVKESK. The CDR3, as DNA: TGTGCCAGCAGCCAAAGCCCCCCGCCCCGGGGAGTCTACGAGCAGTACTTC. This encodes CASSQSPPPRGVYEQYF.

The chain joins TRBV29-1 to TRBJ2-5; maybe TRBD1 (5 bases). Germline V gene sequence: CDR1 SQVTM, CDR2 ANQGSEA. Trimming pared 2 bases from V and 4 bases from J, leaving 8 bases between. The CDR3 length is 12 residues. CDR3 coding DNA: TGCAGCGTTGAACTGGGGCCAGAGACCCAGTACTTC. It specifies CSVELGPETQYF.

V gene TRBV5-4 combines with J gene TRBJ1-5; TRBD1 agrees at 7 bases. Per the germline V gene, CDR1 is SGHNT and CDR2 is YYREEE (reference sequence). J was trimmed by 7 bases and V by 4 bases; bases with no gene match: 8. The CDR3 contains 14 residues. The CDR3 spells CASSPGGGGQPQHF. The CDR3 nucleotides read TGTGCCAGCAGCCCCGGAGGGGGCGGGCAGCCCCAGCATTTT.

The chain couples TRBV18 to TRBJ1-2; weak D call: TRBD1 (5 bases). Germline CDR1 is KGHSH and CDR2 is LQKENI. V was cut by 0 bases and J by 4 bases, with 15 bases left in between. CDR3 length: 16 amino acids. This CDR3 reads CASSPPARVWGYGYTF. The CDR3 nucleotides read TGTGCCAGCTCACCACCGGCCAGGGTGTGGGGCTATGGCTACACCTTC. The variable domain in full, completed from reference TRBV18 and TRBJ1-2, reads NAGVMQNPRHLVRRRGQEARLRCSPMKGHSHVYWYRQLPEEGLKFMVYLQKENIIDESGMPKERFSAEFPKEGPSILRIQQVVRGDSAAYFCASSPPARVWGYGYTFGSGTRLTVV.

V usage is TRBV7-9 and J usage is TRBJ2-7; TRBD2 might be the D (5 bases). The CDR3 has 13 residues. Trimming left V 4 bases short and J 1 base short, with 8 bases between. Germline lookup yields CDR1 SEHNR and CDR2 FQNEAQ (reference sequence). CDR3 region: CASSSWTSYEQYF. The CDR3 DNA follows: TGTGCCAGCAGCTCTTGGACTTCCTACGAGCAGTACTTC.

The chain has TRBV11-2 and TRBJ2-7, with TRBD1 matching 10 bases. Trimming removed 0 bases from V and 5 bases from J; junction bases left unmatched: 7. The CDR3 covers 16 residues. CDR1 is SGHAT, CDR2 FQNNGV, per germline. The CDR3 DNA follows: TGTGCCAGCAGCTTAGATTTAGGGACAGGGGTTAACGAGCAGTACTTC. Amino acids: CASSLDLGTGVNEQYF.